One and the same sample provided the 22 T cell receptor beta chains below, sequenced in a study of T cells after yellow fever vaccination. TCRdb reprocessed the 5' RACE reads via MiXCR and lists one record per CDR3 protein. This table holds 300,000 to 350,000 distinct CDR3 sequences, 3.5% to 4.5% found once. The material was PBMCs, obtained 15 days after the yellow fever booster vaccination. The source is a young man who received the YFV17D yellow fever vaccine.

V is TRBV20-1 and J is TRBJ2-2; 13 bases are shared with TRBD2. The germline V gene has CDR1 DFQATT and CDR2 SNEGSKA (reference sequence). This CDR3 has 17 residues. After removal of 5 bases from V and 6 bases from J, the junction contained 12 bases not matched to a gene. As DNA, the CDR3 is TGCAGTGCTTACCAACTAGCGGGGGGGCAGATTCCCGGGGAGCTGTTTTTT. Amino acid sequence: CSAYQLAGGQIPGELFF.

The chain links TRBV21-1 to TRBJ2-7; no check of the table's D call, TRBD2, against the DNA was made. TRBV21-1 is designated a pseudogene. The CDR3 runs to 15 residues. The CDR3 DNA is TGTGCCAGCAGCAAAGCGGGGCTAGCGGGGGTCCTCCAGTACGTC. Its protein product is CASSKAGLAGVLQYV.

The sample holds a few counts of this clonotype. The genes are TRBV15 and TRBJ1-2; D gene ambiguous. This CDR3 has 12 amino acids. Germline V gives CDR1 LNHNV, CDR2 YYDKDF (reference sequence). The V and J ends lost 5 bases and 10 bases respectively, with 14 bases between them. CDR3 sequence (DNA): TGTGCCACCAGCCCCGCGGGGTGGGCCTACACCTTC. Protein product: CATSPAGWAYTF.

This clonotype was detected only a few times. CDR3 sequence: CASSLSRGTEYNEQFF. The CDR3 DNA sequence: TGTGCCAGCAGCCTGTCCCGTGGGACAGAATACAATGAGCAGTTCTTC. The genes are TRBV5-5 and TRBJ2-1; 7 positions match TRBD1. Germline loops: CDR1 SGHKS, CDR2 YYEKEE (reference sequence). This CDR3 spans 16 amino acids. V trimming: 4 bases; J trimming: 4 bases; junction bases outside the gene matches: 11.

The sample holds many counts of this clonotype. The gene calls are TRBV6-1 and TRBJ1-3, with TRBD1 as a possible D gene (5 bases). Deletions cut 2 bases from V and 2 bases from J, with 16 bases between. The germline V gene has CDR1 MNHNS and CDR2 SASEGT. CDR3 length equals 17 residues. CDR3 in amino acids: CASSEMRGVIAGNTIYF. As DNA, the CDR3 is TGTGCCAGCAGTGAAATGAGGGGCGTCATAGCTGGAAACACCATATATTTT.

The chain has TRBV27 and TRBJ2-5, with 7 bases lining up with TRBD1. Trimming at V came to 4 bases and at J to 4 bases, leaving 9 bases not matched to a gene. Germline V lookup: CDR1 MNHEY, CDR2 SMNVEV (reference sequence). The CDR3 loop spans 15 amino acids. CDR3 region: CASSSGTALGETQYF. The CDR3, as DNA: TGTGCCAGCAGTTCCGGGACAGCCTTAGGAGAGACCCAGTACTTC.

This clonotype was counted only a few times. The chain is built from TRBV12-3 or TRBV12-4 and TRBJ2-7; no clear D gene. V shed 2 bases and J shed 3 bases, with 11 bases lying between them. The CDR3 totals 14 residues. CDR3 in DNA: TGTGCCAGCAGTTTAAGTGACTCGTACTACGAGCAGTACTTC. Protein sequence: CASSLSDSYYEQYF.

In this sample, this clonotype turned up many times. V usage is TRBV4-1 and J usage is TRBJ2-7, with 12 positions matching TRBD2. Trimming cost V 4 bases and J 3 bases; bases outside gene matches: 7. CDR3 length equals 16 residues. Looked up from germline, CDR1 is MGHRA and CDR2 is YSYEKL. CDR3 region: CASSLRLAGELYEQYF. CDR3 coding DNA: TGCGCCAGCAGCCTGAGACTAGCGGGGGAACTCTACGAGCAGTACTTC.

The chain joins TRBV25-1 to TRBJ2-3, with D perhaps TRBD2 (6 bases). The ends were cut back, 1 base at V and 5 bases at J, with 7 bases in the middle. Germline loops: CDR1 MGHDK, CDR2 SYGVNS. The CDR3 consists of 13 residues. This CDR3 reads CASSELGGDTQYF. The CDR3 bases are TGTGCCAGCAGTGAATTGGGGGGAGATACGCAGTATTTT.

Many counts were recorded for this clonotype. V is TRBV2 and J is TRBJ1-3; weak D call: TRBD1 (6 bases). Germline CDR1 and CDR2: SNHLY and FYNNEI. Trimming removed 3 bases at V and 0 bases at J, with 12 bases between. This CDR3 region has 16 residues. CDR3 residues: CASSDWGAISGNTIYF. The CDR3 region has the DNA TGTGCCAGCAGTGATTGGGGGGCGATCTCTGGAAACACCATATATTTT.

This clonotype was counted only a few times. DNA for the CDR3: TGTGCCAGCAGCTTGCGTAGTAGCGGGGTGCCAGATACGCAGTATTTT. Translated: CASSLRSSGVPDTQYF. V gene TRBV7-2 combines with J gene TRBJ2-3; 8 bases are a match to TRBD2. Germline-derived CDR1 and CDR2 are SGHTA and FQGNSA. V lost 3 bases, J lost 4 bases, and 9 bases stayed unmatched. CDR3 length equals 16 residues.

A few counts support this clonotype. The CDR3 sequence: CASSSAGGYTGELFF. The CDR3 coding sequence is TGTGCCAGCAGTTCAGCGGGGGGGTACACCGGGGAGCTGTTTTTT. V is TRBV12-3 or TRBV12-4 and J is TRBJ2-2; 10 nucleotides align to TRBD2. Trimming cost V 4 bases and J 3 bases; bases outside gene matches: 2. This CDR3 spans 15 amino acids.

This chain links TRBV19 with TRBJ2-1; 7 bases are shared with TRBD2. CDR3 size: 16 residues. Losses at the gene ends were 5 bases for V and 0 bases for J; bases not matched to a gene: 7. CDR1 is LNHDA, CDR2 SQIVND, per germline (reference sequence). CDR3 in amino acids: CASSGASGSSYNEQFF. The CDR3 DNA reads as TGTGCCAGTAGTGGGGCTAGCGGAAGCTCCTACAATGAGCAGTTCTTC.

The V call is TRBV27, the J call TRBJ2-1; tentatively, D is TRBD2 (6 bases). Trimming removed 5 bases from V and 3 bases from J, with 20 bases in between. This CDR3 has 17 residues. Germline-derived CDR1 and CDR2 are MNHEY and SMNVEV (reference sequence). The CDR3: CASSLTGGASFYNEQFF. The CDR3 DNA reads TGTGCCAGCAGTCTTACCGGCGGGGCAAGCTTCTACAATGAGCAGTTCTTC.

This clonotype was counted at least ten times. The chain carries TRBV5-1 and TRBJ1-1; D possibly corresponds to TRBD1 (5 bases). The CDR3 loop spans 13 amino acids. Germline V gene lookup returns CDR1 SGHRS and CDR2 YFSETQ. V lost 4 bases and J lost 1, with 8 bases in between. The CDR3, as DNA: TGCGCCAGCAGCAAAACAGGGAACACTGAAGCTTTCTTT. As protein: CASSKTGNTEAFF.

This clonotype was counted ten times or more. V usage is TRBV12-5 and J usage is TRBJ1-1; 8 bases align to TRBD1. From germline, CDR1 is LGHNT and CDR2 FRNRAP. The V segment lost 3 bases and the J segment 11 bases; nucleotides outside the gene matches: 8. This CDR3 has 13 amino acids. CDR3 sequence reads: CASGFWTGRNAFF. Here the CDR3 DNA reads TGTGCTAGTGGTTTTTGGACAGGGCGGAACGCTTTCTTT.

The chain combines TRBV7-2 with TRBJ2-3; 8 positions agree with TRBD2. CDR1 is SGHTA, CDR2 FQGNSA, per germline. Trimming removed 5 bases from V and 4 bases from J; junction bases left unmatched: 8. CDR3 length: 15 amino acids. Here the CDR3 reads CASSRKWRGADTQYF. In DNA form, the CDR3 reads TGTGCCAGCAGCCGGAAATGGCGGGGGGCAGATACGCAGTATTTT.

The chain recombines TRBV25-1 with TRBJ2-5; D uncertain. The V and J ends lost 8 bases and 0 bases respectively, with 13 bases between them. Per the germline V gene, CDR1 is MGHDK and CDR2 is SYGVNS. The CDR3 is made up of 14 amino acids. CDR3: CASDTTEYQETQYF. The CDR3 DNA follows: TGTGCCAGCGACACCACTGAGTACCAAGAGACCCAGTACTTC.

In this sample, this clonotype turned up many times. V usage is TRBV20-1 and J usage is TRBJ2-7; D is uncertain. Deletions cut 2 bases from V and 3 bases from J, with 5 bases between. The CDR3 runs 11 residues. CDR1 and CDR2 from the germline V gene are DFQATT and SNEGSKA (reference sequence). CDR3 sequence (DNA): TGCAGTGCTAGACTGGACTACGAGCAGTACGTC. Translated, it gives CSARLDYEQYV.

This clonotype was detected only a few times. J is TRBJ2-2 and V is TRBV10-3, with TRBD2 matching over 8 bases. J gave up 1 base and V 5 bases, and 3 bases lay outside the gene matches. CDR3 length equals 15 residues. CDR1 is ENHRY and CDR2 is SYGVKD in the germline V gene. The CDR3 region has the DNA TGTGCCATCAGTTCCAGCGGGAGGAACACCGGGGAGCTGTTTTTT. This translates into CAISSSGRNTGELFF.

Ten or more counts support this clonotype. The J gene is TRBJ2-2, the V gene TRBV7-3; D tentatively reads TRBD1 or TRBD2 (5 bases each). Trimming removed 5 bases from V and 7 bases from J, with 11 bases in between. The CDR3 contains 13 residues. Germline V gene lookup returns CDR1 SGHTA and CDR2 FQGTGA. The CDR3 loop is CASSPGAGGELFF. CDR3 coding DNA: TGTGCCAGCAGCCCCGGGGCAGGCGGGGAGCTGTTTTTT.

This clonotype was counted only a few times. This rearrangement joins TRBV30 to TRBJ1-2; D call uncertain. The V end was cut by 1 base, the J end by 4 bases, with 4 bases between. This CDR3 is built from 11 residues. Per germline, CDR1 GTSNPN and CDR2 SVGIG (reference sequence). DNA of the CDR3: TGTGCCTGGAGTGCAGGCTATGGCTACACCTTC. Amino acids: CAWSAGYGYTF. The complete variable domain, with remaining parts taken from reference TRBV30 and TRBJ1-2, reads SQTIHQWPATLVQPVGSPLSLECTVEGTSNPNLYWYRQAAGRGLQLLFYSVGIGQISSEVPQNLSASRPQDRQFILSSKKLLLSDSGFYLCAWSAGYGYTFGSGTRLTVV.